These 11 T cell receptor beta chains came from one sample sequenced in a study of patients and donors after allogeneic stem cell transplantation. TCRdb fed the RT-PCR reads into MiXCR, producing one record per CDR3 protein. The repertoire holds some 960,000 distinct CDR3 sequences, with roughly 18% as singletons. Sequencing was performed on blood, either unsorted or a sorted T cell fraction (not recorded which). The receptors derive from a human donor who was either an allogeneic HSCT recipient or a stem cell or donor lymphocyte infusion donor (not recorded which). It is not recorded whose cells these are; they may come from a transplant donor.

This clonotype was picked up many times. The CDR3 region is CAIRYGTDYEQYF. DNA for the CDR3: TGTGCCATCAGGTACGGGACAGACTACGAGCAGTACTTC. The V gene is TRBV10-3, the J gene TRBJ2-7; TRBD1 aligns across 7 bases. Germline lookup yields CDR1 ENHRY and CDR2 SYGVKD. This CDR3 is 13 amino acids long. J lost 3 bases, V lost 6 bases, and 5 bases had no gene match.

This clonotype was seen more than once but under ten times. CDR3 residues: CASSMTGTQETQYF. The CDR3 nucleotides are TGCGCCAGCAGCATGACAGGGACCCAAGAGACCCAGTACTTC. This sequence joins TRBV5-1 and TRBJ2-5; 7 bases are a match to TRBD1. CDR1 and CDR2 from the germline V gene are SGHRS and YFSETQ. The CDR3 loop spans 14 amino acids. V gave up 4 bases and J gave up 1 base; unmatched junction bases: 4.

Only a few counts were recorded for this clonotype. The rearrangement uses TRBV12-3 or TRBV12-4 and TRBJ2-7, with D perhaps being TRBD1 or TRBD2 (6 bases each). Trimming stripped 1 base from V and 6 bases from J, with 16 bases between. CDR3 length: 15 residues. This chain's CDR3 is CASSLGGARISEQYF. The CDR3 nucleotides read TGTGCCAGCAGTTTAGGGGGGGCGCGAATCTCCGAGCAGTACTTC.

The chain uses TRBV29-1 and TRBJ2-4; no definite D call. The CDR3 covers 13 residues. The V end was cut by 4 bases, the J end by 0 bases, with 7 bases between. Germline CDR1 is SQVTM and CDR2 is ANQGSEA. CDR3: CSVAWGAKNIQYF. The CDR3 DNA is TGCAGCGTTGCCTGGGGAGCCAAAAACATTCAGTACTTC. Drawing the rest from reference TRBV29-1 and TRBJ2-4, the complete variable domain is SAVISQKPSRDICQRGTSLTIQCQVDSQVTMMFWYRQQPGQSLTLIATANQGSEATYESGFVIDKFPISRPNLTFSTLTVSNMSPEDSSIYLCSVAWGAKNIQYFGAGTRLSVL.

V and J are TRBV24-1 and TRBJ2-7; D gene ambiguous. The V end lost 4 bases, the J end lost 6 bases, and 12 bases lay between the germline ends. Germline CDR1 and CDR2: KGHDR and SFDVKD. There are 13 residues in the CDR3. Written as DNA, the CDR3 is TGTGCCACCAGTGACCCTGGAATAGGCGAGCAGTACTTC. Its translation is CATSDPGIGEQYF.

This clonotype was observed a few times. The rearrangement links TRBV29-1 to TRBJ2-2; tentatively, D is TRBD2 (6 bases). Germline CDR1 is SQVTM and CDR2 is ANQGSEA. This CDR3 comprises 14 residues. V was pared by 6 bases and J by 1 base, with 12 bases between. CDR3 DNA: TGCAGCGTCTTTTGGGGACTGAACACCGGGGAGCTGTTTTTT. Its translation: CSVFWGLNTGELFF.

The sample holds a few counts of this clonotype. The V call is TRBV4-1, the J call TRBJ1-2, with 7 bases aligning to TRBD1. V lost 1 base to trimming and J lost 4 bases; unmatched junction nucleotides: 6. Looked up from germline, CDR1 is MGHRA and CDR2 is YSYEKL. The CDR3 has 15 amino acids. The CDR3 region is CASSQGPGQSYGYTF. The CDR3 DNA follows: TGCGCCAGCAGCCAAGGCCCGGGACAGAGCTATGGCTACACCTTC.

The gene calls are TRBV27 and TRBJ2-1; TRBD1 is a possible D gene (5 bases). Trimming removed 9 bases at V and 0 bases at J, with 15 bases between. This CDR3 has 15 residues. Germline CDR1 is MNHEY and CDR2 is SMNVEV (reference sequence). CDR3 in amino acids: CASRQSWSSYNEQFF. The CDR3 region has the DNA TGTGCCAGTCGACAGAGCTGGAGCTCCTACAATGAGCAGTTCTTC.

The chain has TRBV24-1 and TRBJ2-2, with D uncertain. Trimming shortened V by 5 bases and J by 6 bases, and 15 bases separated the two germline ends. Germline V CDR1 and CDR2: KGHDR, SFDVKD. CDR3 size: 15 residues. Here the CDR3 reads CATSAMGWSSGELFF. CDR3 bases: TGTGCCACCAGTGCCATGGGGTGGTCTTCCGGGGAGCTGTTTTTT.

This clonotype was detected only a few times. The chain links TRBV2 to TRBJ1-2; no clear D gene. Germline CDR1 SNHLY, CDR2 FYNNEI. The V gene lost 3 bases and the J gene lost 0 bases, with 11 bases spanning the gap. The CDR3 has 15 amino acids. The CDR3 loop is CASSEIQIANYGYTF. CDR3 bases: TGTGCCAGCAGTGAGATACAGATAGCTAACTATGGCTACACCTTC.

This clonotype was observed at least ten times. The CDR3 nucleotides read TGCGCCAGCAGAGGCCAGGCCAGCAATCAGCCCCAGCATTTT. It translates to CASRGQASNQPQHF. The chain carries TRBV10-2 and TRBJ1-5; D not resolved. Trimming pared 6 bases from V and 1 base from J, leaving 10 bases between. The germline gives CDR1 WSHSY, CDR2 SAAADI. The CDR3 sequence is 14 residues long.